The T cell receptor beta chain described here comes from a study of CD8+ T cells in alopecia areata. Whole-study results and caveats: Researchers report lesional scalp, most notably alopecia totalis/universalis, outstripped normal scalp in clonality.

CDR1 is MNHEY and CDR2 is SMNVEV in the germline V gene (reference sequence). The ends were cut back, 6 bases at V and 1 base at J, with 12 bases in the middle. The CDR3 spans 14 residues. To note about this clone: Its antigen remains unknown.

cDNA serving as the sequencing template came from extracted, reverse transcribed RNA. The repertoire was sequenced with immunoSEQ multiplex PCR; TCRdb's copy has only in-frame clones and lacks some. The repertoire consists of 150,000 or so clones, with approximately 50% occurring once and the leading ten covering around 7%. It was from alopecia areata patients that lesional scalp punch biopsies and peripheral blood were collected. V and J are TRBV27 and TRBJ2-5; D is unclear. The sequenced sample consisted of CD4+ T cells sorted from blood. The TCR was taken from a human donor with alopecia areata. This CDR3 reads CASRKTGSQETQYF. The CDR3 DNA sequence: TGTGCCAGCAGAAAAACCGGGTCCCAAGAGACCCAGTACTTC.